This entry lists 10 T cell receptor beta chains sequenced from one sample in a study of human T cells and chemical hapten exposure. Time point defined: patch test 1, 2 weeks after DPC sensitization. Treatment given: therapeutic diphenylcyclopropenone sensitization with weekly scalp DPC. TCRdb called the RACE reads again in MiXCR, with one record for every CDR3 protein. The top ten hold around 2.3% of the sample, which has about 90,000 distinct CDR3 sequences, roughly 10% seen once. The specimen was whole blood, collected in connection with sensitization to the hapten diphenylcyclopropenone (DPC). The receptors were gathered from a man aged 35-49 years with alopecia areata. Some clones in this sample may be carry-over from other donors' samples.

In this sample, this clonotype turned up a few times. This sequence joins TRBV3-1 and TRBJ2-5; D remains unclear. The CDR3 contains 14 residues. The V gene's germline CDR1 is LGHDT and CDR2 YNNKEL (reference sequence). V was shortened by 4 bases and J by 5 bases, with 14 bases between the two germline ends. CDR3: CASSPLLPKETQYF. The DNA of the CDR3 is TGTGCCAGCAGCCCCCTGCTCCCCAAGGAGACCCAGTACTTC.

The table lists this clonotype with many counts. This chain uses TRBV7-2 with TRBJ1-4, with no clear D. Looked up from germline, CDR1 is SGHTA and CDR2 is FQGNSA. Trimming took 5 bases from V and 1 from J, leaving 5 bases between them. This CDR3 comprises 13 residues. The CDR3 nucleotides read TGTGCCAGCAGCCATAGAACTAATGAAAAACTGTTTTTT. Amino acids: CASSHRTNEKLFF.

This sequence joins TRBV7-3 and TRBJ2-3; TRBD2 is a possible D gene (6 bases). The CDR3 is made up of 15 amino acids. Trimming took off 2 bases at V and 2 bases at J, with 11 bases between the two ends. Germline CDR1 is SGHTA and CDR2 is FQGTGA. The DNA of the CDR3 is TGTGCCAGCAGCTTAGGGGGACTCTACACAGATACGCAGTATTTT. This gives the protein CASSLGGLYTDTQYF. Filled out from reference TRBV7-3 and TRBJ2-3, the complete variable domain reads GAGVSQTPSNKVTEKGKYVELRCDPISGHTALYWYRQSLGQGPEFLIYFQGTGAADDSGLPNDRFFAVRPEGSVSTLKIQRTERGDSAVYLCASSLGGLYTDTQYFGPGTRLTVL.

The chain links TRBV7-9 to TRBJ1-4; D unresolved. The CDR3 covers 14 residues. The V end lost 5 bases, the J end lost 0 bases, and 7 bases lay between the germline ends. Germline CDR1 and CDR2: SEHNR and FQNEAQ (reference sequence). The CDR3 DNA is TGTGCCAGCAGCCAACAAGCAACTAATGAAAAACTGTTTTTT. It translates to CASSQQATNEKLFF.

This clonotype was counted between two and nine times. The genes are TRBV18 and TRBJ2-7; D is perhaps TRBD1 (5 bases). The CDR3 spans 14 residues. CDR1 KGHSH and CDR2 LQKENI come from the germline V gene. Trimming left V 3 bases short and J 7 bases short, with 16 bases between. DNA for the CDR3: TGTGCCAGCTCACCGTCGCGGCAGGGTGGGGAGCAGTACGTC. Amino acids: CASSPSRQGGEQYV.

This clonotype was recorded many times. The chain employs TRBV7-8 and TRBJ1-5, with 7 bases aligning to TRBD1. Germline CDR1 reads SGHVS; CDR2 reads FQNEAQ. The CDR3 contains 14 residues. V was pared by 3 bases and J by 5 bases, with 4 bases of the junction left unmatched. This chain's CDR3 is CASSFTGEDQPQHF. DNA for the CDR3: TGTGCCAGCAGCTTTACAGGGGAGGATCAGCCCCAGCATTTT.

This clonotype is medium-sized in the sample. The CDR3 bases are TGTGCCAGCAGTGTACTAGCGGGACCCTCAGATACGCAGTATTTT. It encodes CASSVLAGPSDTQYF. The chain joins TRBV6-6 to TRBJ2-3, with TRBD2 matching 10 bases. The CDR3 has 15 amino acids. Germline CDR1 MNHNY, CDR2 SVGAGI (reference sequence). Unmatched junction bases numbered 6, after V lost 5 bases and J lost 4 bases.

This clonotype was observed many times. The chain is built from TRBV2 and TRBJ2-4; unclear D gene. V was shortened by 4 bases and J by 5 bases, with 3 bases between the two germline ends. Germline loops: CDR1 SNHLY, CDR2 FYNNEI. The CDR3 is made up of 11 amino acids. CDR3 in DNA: TGTGCCAGCAGTGTGGAAAACATTCAGTACTTC. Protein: CASSVENIQYF.

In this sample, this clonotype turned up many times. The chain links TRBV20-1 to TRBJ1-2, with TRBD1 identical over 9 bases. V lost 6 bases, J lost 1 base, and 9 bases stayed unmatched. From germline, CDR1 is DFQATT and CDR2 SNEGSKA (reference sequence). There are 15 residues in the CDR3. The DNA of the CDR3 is TGCAGTGCAAACAACAGGGGGCTGCTTAACTATGGCTACACCTTC. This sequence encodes CSANNRGLLNYGYTF.

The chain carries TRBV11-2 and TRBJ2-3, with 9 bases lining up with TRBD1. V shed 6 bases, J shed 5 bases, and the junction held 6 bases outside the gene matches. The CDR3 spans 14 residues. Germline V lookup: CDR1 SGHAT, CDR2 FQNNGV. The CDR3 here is CASRPGQGRDTQYF. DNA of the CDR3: TGTGCCAGCAGGCCGGGACAGGGCCGAGATACGCAGTATTTT.